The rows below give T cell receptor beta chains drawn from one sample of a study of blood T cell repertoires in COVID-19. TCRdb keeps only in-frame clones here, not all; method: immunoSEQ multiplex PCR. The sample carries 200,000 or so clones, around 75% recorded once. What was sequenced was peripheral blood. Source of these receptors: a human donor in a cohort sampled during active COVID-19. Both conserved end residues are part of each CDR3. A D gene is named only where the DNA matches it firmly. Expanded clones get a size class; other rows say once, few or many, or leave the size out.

CSARSGGSPFF | TGCAGTGCTAGAAGCGGCGGGAGTCCTTTCTTC | TRBV20-1 | NA | TRBD2 | TRBJ2-1
CASSIGQSQPQHF | TGTGCCAGTAGTATAGGACAATCCCAGCCCCAGCATTTT | TRBV19 | NA | NA | TRBJ1-5
CASSILGGWMNTEAFF | TGTGCCAGTAGTATTCTCGGGGGTTGGATGAACACTGAAGCTTTCTTT | TRBV19 | NA | NA | TRBJ1-1
CASSLVSGDYGYTF | TGTGCCAGCAGCTTGGTGTCCGGAGACTATGGCTACACCTTC | TRBV5-6 | NA | NA | TRBJ1-2
CASSLRQGRGRTEAFF | TGTGCCAGCAGTTTGAGGCAGGGGAGGGGCCGGACTGAAGCTTTCTTT | TRBV28 | NA | NA | TRBJ1-1
CASSLRGRGGVARYF | TGTGCCAGCAGTTTACGTGGGAGGGGGGGTGTCGCGCGGTACTTC | TRBV28 | once | NA | TRBJ2-7
CASSLDRGYTQYF | TGTGCCAGCAGCTTGGATCGGGGATATACGCAGTATTTT | TRBV5-4 | NA | NA | TRBJ2-3
CASSNTGPRGFF | TGTGCCAGCAGTAATACAGGGCCCAGAGGTTTCTTT | TRBV6-2/TRBV6-3 | NA | NA | TRBJ1-1
CASSQGVTDSYEQYF | TGTGCCAGCAGCCAAGGAGTGACAGACTCCTACGAGCAGTACTTC | TRBV4-2 | NA | NA | TRBJ2-7
CASRDQTSGNEQFF | TGTGCCAGCAGGGATCAGACTAGTGGCAATGAGCAGTTCTTC | TRBV13 | NA | NA | TRBJ2-1
CAWSSRSTAFGNTIYF | TGTGCCTGGAGTTCCAGGTCGACAGCCTTTGGAAACACCATATATTTT | TRBV30 | NA | NA | TRBJ1-3
CASSLRPGEGGHEQYF | TGCGCCAGCAGCCTCCGGCCTGGGGAGGGGGGCCACGAGCAGTACTTC | TRBV5-1 | NA | NA | TRBJ2-7
CASSPPTGGLSEAFF | TGTGCCAGTAGCCCACCCACAGGGGGCTTATCTGAAGCTTTCTTT | TRBV19 | NA | TRBD1 | TRBJ1-1
CASSLANVVGGRSYEQYF | TGCGCCAGCAGCTTGGCCAATGTTGTGGGCGGGAGGTCATACGAGCAGTACTTC | TRBV5-1 | NA | TRBD2 | TRBJ2-7
CAISESNLAGVYEQYF | TGTGCCATCAGTGAGTCGAATCTTGCGGGAGTCTACGAGCAGTACTTC | TRBV10-3 | NA | TRBD2 | TRBJ2-7
CASSFETGAHGYTF | TGCGCCAGCAGCTTCGAGACAGGGGCTCATGGCTACACCTTC | TRBV5-1 | once | TRBD1 | TRBJ1-2
CASSVTSGRKYEQYF | TGTGCCAGTAGCGTTACTAGCGGGAGAAAGTACGAGCAGTACTTC | TRBV19 | NA | TRBD2 | TRBJ2-7
CASSPPGQVYEQYF | TGCGCCAGCAGCCCCCCGGGACAGGTCTACGAGCAGTACTTC | TRBV4-3 | once | TRBD1 | TRBJ2-7
CASSPPRGAGNQPQHF | TGTGCCAGTAGTCCCCCCAGGGGGGCTGGCAATCAGCCCCAGCATTTT | TRBV19 | NA | TRBD1 | TRBJ1-5
CASRTPSYEQYF | TGTGCCAGCAGGACACCGTCCTACGAGCAGTACTTC | TRBV28 | NA | NA | TRBJ2-7
CASSPGQGVRAFF | TGTGCCAGCAGCCCGGGACAGGGGGTTCGAGCTTTCTTT | TRBV7-2 | NA | TRBD1 | TRBJ1-1
CASSATARAGANVLTF | TGTGCCAGCAGTGCCACAGCGAGGGCTGGGGCCAACGTCCTGACTTTC | TRBV6-1 | NA | NA | TRBJ2-6
CATSVGSGDYGYTF | TGTGCCACCAGTGTTGGGTCGGGGGACTATGGCTACACCTTC | TRBV24-1 | NA | NA | TRBJ1-2
CASSESTGGEQYF | TGCGCCAGCAGTGAGTCTACAGGGGGAGAGCAGTACTTC | TRBV10-2 | many | TRBD1 | TRBJ2-7
CASSGSGSDTYEQYF | TGTGCCAGCAGCGGTAGCGGGTCTGATACCTACGAGCAGTACTTC | TRBV9 | NA | TRBD2 | TRBJ2-7
CASSLLAGVRDEQFF | TGTGCCAGCAGCTTACTAGCGGGAGTCAGGGATGAGCAGTTCTTC | TRBV7-3 | NA | TRBD2 | TRBJ2-1
CASSPLLFSYEQYF | TGCGCCAGCAGCCCACTCCTCTTCTCCTACGAGCAGTACTTC | TRBV4-3 | few | NA | TRBJ2-7
CASSLDTGQPQHF | TGTGCCAGCAGCTTAGATACAGGGCAGCCCCAGCATTTT | TRBV11-2 | NA | NA | TRBJ1-5
CSVESRGLTNEKLFF | TGCAGCGTTGAATCCAGGGGGCTAACTAATGAAAAACTGTTTTTT | TRBV29-1 | NA | TRBD1 | TRBJ1-4
CARSAKPGLAGAYNEQFF | TGTGCCAGAAGCGCAAAACCGGGACTAGCGGGTGCCTACAATGAGCAGTTCTTC | TRBV5-3 | NA | TRBD2 | TRBJ2-1
CASSRNRGVRGRDYEQYF | TGCGCCAGCAGCCGAAACCGGGGGGTTCGGGGGCGGGATTACGAGCAGTACTTC | TRBV4-3 | NA | NA | TRBJ2-7
CASSPGYYGYTF | TGCGCCAGCAGCCCGGGTTACTATGGCTACACCTTC | TRBV5-1 | NA | NA | TRBJ1-2
CASRTIRLTEAFF | TGTGCCAGCAGGACTATCAGACTCACTGAAGCTTTCTTT | TRBV6-5 | NA | NA | TRBJ1-1
CASSQGLAGGTDTQYF | TGCGCCAGCAGCCAAGGCCTAGCGGGAGGAACAGATACGCAGTATTTT | TRBV4-3 | NA | TRBD2 | TRBJ2-3
CAWMGFSGYEQYF | TGTGCCTGGATGGGTTTTAGCGGCTACGAGCAGTACTTC | TRBV30 | few | NA | TRBJ2-7
CASSFAGYRNTEAFF | TGTGCCAGCAGTTTCGCGGGATACAGGAACACTGAAGCTTTCTTT | TRBV27 | NA | NA | TRBJ1-1
CASSVDPFREQYF | TGTGCCAGCAGCGTAGATCCTTTCAGGGAGCAGTACTTC | TRBV9 | NA | NA | TRBJ2-7
CASSVGGGFPDTQYF | TGTGCCAGCAGCGTAGGGGGAGGGTTTCCAGATACGCAGTATTTT | TRBV9 | NA | TRBD2 | TRBJ2-3
CASSYSSGDPYEQYF | TGTGCCAGCAGTTACTCGAGCGGAGATCCCTACGAGCAGTACTTC | TRBV6-5 | NA | NA | TRBJ2-7
CASSPLMGRDGELFF | TGTGCCAGCAGCCCCCTCATGGGGAGGGACGGGGAGCTGTTTTTT | TRBV7-2 | once | TRBD2 | TRBJ2-2
CASSLIASANEQYF | TGTGCCAGCAGCTTAATCGCTAGCGCGAACGAGCAGTACTTC | TRBV7-9 | NA | NA | TRBJ2-7
CAWSPGGGYDGYTF | TGTGCCTGGAGCCCAGGGGGCGGGTACGATGGCTACACCTTC | TRBV30 | NA | TRBD1 | TRBJ1-2
CASSWTGGSGYTF | TGTGCCAGCAGCTGGACCGGAGGGTCTGGCTACACCTTC | TRBV28 | NA | NA | TRBJ1-2
CASSPSGLLTDTQYF | TGTGCCAGCAGCCCCTCGGGACTCCTCACAGATACGCAGTATTTT | TRBV9 | NA | NA | TRBJ2-3
CASSQDRSRANTGELFF | TGCGCCAGCAGCCAAGATAGATCCAGGGCGAACACCGGGGAGCTGTTTTTT | TRBV4-3 | NA | NA | TRBJ2-2
CASSWGSGRFDEQFF | TGTGCCAGCAGTTGGGGTAGCGGGAGGTTCGATGAGCAGTTCTTC | TRBV6-2/TRBV6-3 | NA | TRBD2 | TRBJ2-1
CASRTSNYGYTF | TGTGCCAGCAGAACCAGTAACTATGGCTACACCTTC | TRBV28 | NA | NA | TRBJ1-2
CASSQGRSGNTIYF | TGTGCCAGCAGTCAGGGCCGCTCTGGAAACACCATATATTTT | TRBV6-5 | NA | NA | TRBJ1-3
CASSREQGVRYEQYF | TGTGCCAGCAGCCGCGAACAGGGGGTTCGTTACGAGCAGTACTTC | TRBV7-2 | NA | TRBD1 | TRBJ2-7
CASSLQQRDDNEQFF | TGTGCCAGCAGTTTACAACAGCGGGATGACAATGAGCAGTTCTTC | TRBV28 | once | TRBD2 | TRBJ2-1
CASSQDRQLINSPLHF | TGTGCCAGCAGCCAAGATAGACAGCTCATTAATTCACCCCTCCACTTT | TRBV3-1/TRBV3-2 | few | NA | TRBJ1-6
CASSFTVSGANVLTF | TGTGCCAGCAGCTTCACGGTCTCTGGGGCCAACGTCCTGACTTTC | TRBV11-1 | NA | NA | TRBJ2-6
CASSLSRSSPAFF | TGTGCCAGCAGCTTATCTCGGTCGAGTCCCGCTTTCTTT | TRBV7-3 | NA | NA | TRBJ1-1
CASSLEREPGNTIYF | TGTGCCAGCAGCTTGGAGAGGGAACCTGGAAACACCATATATTTT | TRBV5-4 | NA | NA | TRBJ1-3